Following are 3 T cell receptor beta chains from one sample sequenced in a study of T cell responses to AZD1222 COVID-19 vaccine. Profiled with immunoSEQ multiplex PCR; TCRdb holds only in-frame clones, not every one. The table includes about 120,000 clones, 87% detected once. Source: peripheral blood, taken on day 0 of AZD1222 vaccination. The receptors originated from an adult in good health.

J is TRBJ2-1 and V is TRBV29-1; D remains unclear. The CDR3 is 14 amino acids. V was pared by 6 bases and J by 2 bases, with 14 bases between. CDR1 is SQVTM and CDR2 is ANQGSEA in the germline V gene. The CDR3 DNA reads TGCAGCGTCTCGGTGGCGTTCACCTACAATGAGCAGTTCTTC. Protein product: CSVSVAFTYNEQFF.

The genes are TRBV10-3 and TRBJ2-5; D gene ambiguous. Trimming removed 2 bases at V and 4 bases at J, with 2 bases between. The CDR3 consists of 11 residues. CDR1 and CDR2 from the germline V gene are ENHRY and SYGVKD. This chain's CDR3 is CAISEGETQYF. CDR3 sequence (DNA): TGTGCCATCAGTGAGGGAGAGACCCAGTACTTC.

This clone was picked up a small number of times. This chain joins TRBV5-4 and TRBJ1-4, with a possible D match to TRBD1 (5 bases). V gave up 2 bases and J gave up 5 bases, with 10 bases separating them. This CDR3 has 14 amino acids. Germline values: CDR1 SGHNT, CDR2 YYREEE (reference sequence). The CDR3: CASSFGGSNEKLFF. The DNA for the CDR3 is TGTGCCAGCAGCTTCGGGGGGTCAAATGAAAAACTGTTTTTT.